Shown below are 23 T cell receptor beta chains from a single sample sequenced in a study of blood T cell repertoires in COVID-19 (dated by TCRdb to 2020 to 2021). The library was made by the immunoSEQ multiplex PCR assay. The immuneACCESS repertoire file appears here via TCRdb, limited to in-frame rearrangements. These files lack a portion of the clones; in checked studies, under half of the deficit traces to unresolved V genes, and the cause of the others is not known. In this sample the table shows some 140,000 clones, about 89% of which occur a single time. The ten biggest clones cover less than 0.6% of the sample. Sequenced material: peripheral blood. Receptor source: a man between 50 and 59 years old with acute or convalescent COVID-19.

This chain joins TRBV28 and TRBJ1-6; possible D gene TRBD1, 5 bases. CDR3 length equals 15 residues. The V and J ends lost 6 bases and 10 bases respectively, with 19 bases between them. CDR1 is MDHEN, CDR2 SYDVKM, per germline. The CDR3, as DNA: TGTGCCAGCAGATCGGACGCCGGGGGGACCTCACCCCTCCACTTT. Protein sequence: CASRSDAGGTSPLHF.

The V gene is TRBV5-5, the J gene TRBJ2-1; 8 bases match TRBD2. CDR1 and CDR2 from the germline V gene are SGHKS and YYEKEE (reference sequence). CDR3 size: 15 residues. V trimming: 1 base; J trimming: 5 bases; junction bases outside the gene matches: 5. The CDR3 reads CASSLSGGSNNEQFF. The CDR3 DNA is TGTGCCAGCAGCTTGAGCGGGGGTTCGAACAATGAGCAGTTCTTC.

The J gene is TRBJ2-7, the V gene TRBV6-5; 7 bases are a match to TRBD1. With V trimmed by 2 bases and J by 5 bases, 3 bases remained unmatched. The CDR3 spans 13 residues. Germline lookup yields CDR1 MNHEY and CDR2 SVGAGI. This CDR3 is CASSYNRGHEQYV. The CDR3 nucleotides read TGTGCCAGCAGTTACAACAGGGGCCACGAGCAGTACGTC.

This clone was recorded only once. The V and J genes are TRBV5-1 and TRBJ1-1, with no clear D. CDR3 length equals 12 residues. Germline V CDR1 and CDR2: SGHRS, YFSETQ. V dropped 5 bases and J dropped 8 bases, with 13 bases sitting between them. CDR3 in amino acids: CASRHGEGEAFF. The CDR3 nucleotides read TGCGCCAGCAGACACGGGGAGGGCGAAGCTTTCTTT.

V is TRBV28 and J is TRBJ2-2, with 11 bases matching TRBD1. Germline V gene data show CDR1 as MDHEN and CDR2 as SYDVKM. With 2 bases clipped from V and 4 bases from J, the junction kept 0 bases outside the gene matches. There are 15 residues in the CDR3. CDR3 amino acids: CASSLGTGGTGELFF. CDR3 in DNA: TGTGCCAGCAGTTTAGGGACAGGGGGCACCGGGGAGCTGTTTTTT.

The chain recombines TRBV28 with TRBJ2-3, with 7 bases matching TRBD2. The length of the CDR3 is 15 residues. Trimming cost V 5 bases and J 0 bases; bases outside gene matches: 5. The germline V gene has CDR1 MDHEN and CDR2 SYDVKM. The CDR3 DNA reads TGTGCCAGCAGTATACCGGGACTAAGCACAGATACGCAGTATTTT. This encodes CASSIPGLSTDTQYF.

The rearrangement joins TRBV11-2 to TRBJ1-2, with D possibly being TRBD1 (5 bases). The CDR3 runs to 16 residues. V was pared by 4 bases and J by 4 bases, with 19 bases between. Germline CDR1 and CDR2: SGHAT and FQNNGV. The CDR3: CASSYGTANRAYGYTF. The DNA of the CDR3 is TGTGCCAGCAGCTATGGGACTGCCAATAGGGCCTATGGCTACACCTTC. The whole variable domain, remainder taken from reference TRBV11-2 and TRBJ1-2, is EAGVAQSPRYKIIEKRQSVAFWCNPISGHATLYWYQQILGQGPKLLIQFQNNGVVDDSQLPKDRFSAERLKGVDSTLKIQPAKLEDSAVYLCASSYGTANRAYGYTFGSGTRLTVV.

CDR3 in DNA: TGTGCCAGCAGTCCTAACAGGGTCCCATCCTACGAGCAGTACTTC. Its protein is CASSPNRVPSYEQYF. The chain links TRBV28 to TRBJ2-7, with TRBD1 as a possible D gene (6 bases). With 5 bases removed from V and 1 base from J, the gap between germline ends came to 15 bases. The CDR3 is 15 amino acids. Per the germline V gene, CDR1 is MDHEN and CDR2 is SYDVKM.

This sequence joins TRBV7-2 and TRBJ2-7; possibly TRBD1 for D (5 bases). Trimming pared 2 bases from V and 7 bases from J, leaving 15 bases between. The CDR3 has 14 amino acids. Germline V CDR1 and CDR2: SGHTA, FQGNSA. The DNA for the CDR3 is TGTGCCAGCAGCTTATGGGCCAGGGAAGGGGAGCAGTACTTC. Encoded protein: CASSLWAREGEQYF.

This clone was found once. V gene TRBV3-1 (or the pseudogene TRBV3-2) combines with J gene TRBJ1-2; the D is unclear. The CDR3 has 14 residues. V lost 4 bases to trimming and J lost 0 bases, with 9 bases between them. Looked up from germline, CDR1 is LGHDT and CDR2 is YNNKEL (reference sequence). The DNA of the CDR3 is TGTGCCAGCAGCCCCTCAGGCGCTAACTATGGCTACACCTTC. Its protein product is CASSPSGANYGYTF.

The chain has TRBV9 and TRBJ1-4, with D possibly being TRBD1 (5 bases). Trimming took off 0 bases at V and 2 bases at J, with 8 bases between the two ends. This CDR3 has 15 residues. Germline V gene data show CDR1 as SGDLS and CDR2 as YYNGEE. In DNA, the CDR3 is TGTGCCAGCAGCGTAGAGCGGGGGACTAATGAAAAACTGTTTTTT. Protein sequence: CASSVERGTNEKLFF.

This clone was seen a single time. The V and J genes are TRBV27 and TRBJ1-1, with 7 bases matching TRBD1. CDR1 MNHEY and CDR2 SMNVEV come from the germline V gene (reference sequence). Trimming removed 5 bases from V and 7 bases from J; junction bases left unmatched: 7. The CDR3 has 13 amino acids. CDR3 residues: CASSPQTGNEAFF. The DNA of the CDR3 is TGTGCCAGCAGTCCCCAGACAGGGAATGAAGCTTTCTTT.

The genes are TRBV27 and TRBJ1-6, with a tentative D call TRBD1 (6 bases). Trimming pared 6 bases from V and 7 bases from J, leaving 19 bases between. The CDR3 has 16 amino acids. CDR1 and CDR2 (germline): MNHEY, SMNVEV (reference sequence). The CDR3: CASSLGGATLNSPLHF. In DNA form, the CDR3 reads TGTGCCAGCAGCCTAGGGGGGGCCACCTTAAATTCACCCCTCCACTTT.

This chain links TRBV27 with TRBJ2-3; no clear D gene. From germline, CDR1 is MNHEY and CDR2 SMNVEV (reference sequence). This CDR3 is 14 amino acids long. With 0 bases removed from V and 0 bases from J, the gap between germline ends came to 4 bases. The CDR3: CASSLSTSTDTQYF. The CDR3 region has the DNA TGTGCCAGCAGTTTATCCACTAGCACAGATACGCAGTATTTT.

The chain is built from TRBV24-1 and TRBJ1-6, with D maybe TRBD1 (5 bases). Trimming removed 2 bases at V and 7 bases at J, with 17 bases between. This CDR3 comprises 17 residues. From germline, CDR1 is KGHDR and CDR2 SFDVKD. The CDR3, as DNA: TGTGCCACCAGTGATTCCCATTTGACCAACAGGAATTCACCCCTCCACTTT. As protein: CATSDSHLTNRNSPLHF.

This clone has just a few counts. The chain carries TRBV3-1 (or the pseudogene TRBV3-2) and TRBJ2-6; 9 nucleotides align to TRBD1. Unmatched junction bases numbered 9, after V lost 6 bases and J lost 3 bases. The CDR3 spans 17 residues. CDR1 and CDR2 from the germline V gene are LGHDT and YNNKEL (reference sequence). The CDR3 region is CASRPGQGRHGANVLTF. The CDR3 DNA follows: TGTGCCAGCAGGCCGGGACAGGGACGTCATGGGGCCAACGTCCTGACTTTC.

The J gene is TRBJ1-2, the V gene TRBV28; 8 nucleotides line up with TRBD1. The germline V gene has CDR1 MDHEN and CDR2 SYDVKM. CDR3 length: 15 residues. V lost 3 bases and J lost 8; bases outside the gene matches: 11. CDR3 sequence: CASSFPGQGRGGYTF. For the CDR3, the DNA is TGTGCCAGCAGTTTCCCCGGACAGGGCAGGGGAGGCTACACCTTC.

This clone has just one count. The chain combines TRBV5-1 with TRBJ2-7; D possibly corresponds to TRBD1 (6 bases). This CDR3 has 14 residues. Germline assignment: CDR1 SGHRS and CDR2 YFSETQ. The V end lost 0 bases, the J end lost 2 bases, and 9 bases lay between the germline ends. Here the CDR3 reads CASSLDPGAYEQYV. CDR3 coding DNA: TGCGCCAGCAGCTTGGACCCAGGGGCCTACGAGCAGTACGTC.

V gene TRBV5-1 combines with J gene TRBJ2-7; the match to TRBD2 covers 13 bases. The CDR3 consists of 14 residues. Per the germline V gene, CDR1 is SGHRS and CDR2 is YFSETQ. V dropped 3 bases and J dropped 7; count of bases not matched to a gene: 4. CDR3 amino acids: CASSSGLAGAEQYF. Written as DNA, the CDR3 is TGCGCCAGCAGCTCCGGACTAGCGGGAGCAGAGCAGTACTTC.

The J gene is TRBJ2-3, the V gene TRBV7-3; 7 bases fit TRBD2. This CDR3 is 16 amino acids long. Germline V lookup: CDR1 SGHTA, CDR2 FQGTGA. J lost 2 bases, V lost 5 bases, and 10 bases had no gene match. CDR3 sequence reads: CASSLRGAGTTDTQYF. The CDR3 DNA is TGTGCCAGCAGCCTACGGGGAGCGGGAACCACAGATACGCAGTATTTT.

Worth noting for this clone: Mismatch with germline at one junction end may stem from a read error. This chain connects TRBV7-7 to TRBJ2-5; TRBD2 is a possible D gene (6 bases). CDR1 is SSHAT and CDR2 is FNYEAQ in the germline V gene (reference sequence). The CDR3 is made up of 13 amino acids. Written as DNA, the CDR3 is TGTGCTAGCAGCTTAGCCGGGGGAGAGACCCAGTACTTC. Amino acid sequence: CASSLAGGETQYF.

DNA for the CDR3: TGTGCCAGCGGTGGGGGGCCGGATGAAAAACTGTTTTTT. Translating gives CASGGGPDEKLFF. This chain links TRBV25-1 with TRBJ1-4; D perhaps matches TRBD1 (6 bases). The CDR3 is 13 amino acids. Trimming took off 8 bases at V and 6 bases at J, with 13 bases between the two ends. Germline loops: CDR1 MGHDK, CDR2 SYGVNS.

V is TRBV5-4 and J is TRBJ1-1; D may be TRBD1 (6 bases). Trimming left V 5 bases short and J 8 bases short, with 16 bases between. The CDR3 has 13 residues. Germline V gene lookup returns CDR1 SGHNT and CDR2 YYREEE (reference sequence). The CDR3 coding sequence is TGTGCCAGCAGTATTAGACAGGCCGGGGAAGCTTTCTTT. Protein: CASSIRQAGEAFF.